This T cell receptor (beta chain) appears in the sequencing data of a study of early stage breast cancer tumors. About the research overall: Of some 17 invasive breast tumors, around 13 were hormone receptor-positive, HER2-negative. Study-level points and caveats: In about 85% of the 16 patients, blood comparison separated tumor from normal breast.

Looked up from germline, CDR1 is SNHLY and CDR2 is FYNNEI. The CDR3 loop spans 16 amino acids. J lost 4 bases, V lost 6 bases, and 11 bases had no gene match. With regard to this clone: Its cognate antigen is unknown.

Each sample had two DNA replicates, around 0.45 ug blood or approximately 1.5 ug tissue. Method: immunoSEQ multiplex PCR; TCRdb's copy keeps in-frame clones and lacks some. Among over 8,500 clones listed, under 80% were seen once. What was sequenced was normal breast tissue next to the tumor. The TCR was taken from a person aged 40-50 years with breast cancer. The chain carries TRBV2 and TRBJ2-2; TRBD1 matches 7 bases. CDR3 bases: TGTGCCAGCAGGAGGGAACAGGGGTTGATCACCGGGGAGCTGTTTTTT. Translating it yields CASRREQGLITGELFF.